The entry below describes one T cell receptor (beta chain). Its antigen is currently unknown. V was clipped by 8 bases and J by 4 bases, with 10 bases between them. Per the germline V gene, CDR1 is SGHRS and CDR2 is YFSETQ. The CDR3 loop spans 13 amino acids. TCRdb re-derived calls from the 5' RACE reads in MiXCR, one entry per CDR3 protein. The sample includes 460,000 or so distinct CDR3 sequences, approximately 14% of them seen just once. This sample was taken from a study of identical twins. Notes on the study in general: Excess twin sharing in beta out-of-frame sequences was weaker.

This sample also belongs to another study, concerning yellow fever vaccine responses in identical twins.

The sequenced sample consisted of CD4+ T cells sorted from blood. This chain links TRBV5-1 with TRBJ2-6; D is uncertain. The clonotype was recovered from a woman between 18 and 30 years old in good health. The CDR3: CASHAEGANVLTF. DNA for the CDR3: TGCGCCAGTCACGCGGAGGGGGCCAACGTCCTGACTTTC.